The 15 T cell receptor beta chains below were found in one sample sequenced in a study of T cell responses to AZD1222 COVID-19 vaccine. Clones were sequenced by immunoSEQ multiplex PCR, and TCRdb holds only the in-frame ones, with some missing. The sample has fewer than 130,000 clones, roughly 93% seen once; the top ten hold 2.9%. Sequenced here: peripheral blood, sampled 28 days after the second AZD1222 dose. Receptor source: an adult who received the AZD1222 COVID-19 vaccine.

The chain carries TRBV5-1 and TRBJ1-4; 9 bases fit TRBD1. The CDR3 spans 16 residues. V lost 0 bases, J lost 5 bases, and 5 bases stayed unmatched. In germline, CDR1 is SGHRS, CDR2 YFSETQ. As DNA, the CDR3 is TGCGCCAGCAGCTTGGCCCGGGACAGGGAGAATGAAAAACTGTTTTTT. It yields the protein CASSLARDRENEKLFF.

Details on this clone: This sample includes further DNA sequences coding for the same CDR3. The rearrangement links TRBV19 to TRBJ1-5; 10 nucleotides agree with TRBD1. This CDR3 is built from 15 residues. The V and J ends lost 3 bases and 2 bases, in that order; junction bases with no gene match: 1. CDR1 is LNHDA and CDR2 is SQIVND in the germline V gene (reference sequence). DNA for the CDR3: TGTGCCAGTAGTATCGGACAGGGGGGCAATCAGCCCCAGCATTTT. Translation: CASSIGQGGNQPQHF.

The genes are TRBV5-8 and TRBJ2-3; unclear D gene. V was cut by 4 bases and J by 5 bases, with 11 bases left in between. Germline CDR1 is SGHTS and CDR2 is YDEGEE. CDR3 length: 13 amino acids. CDR3 amino acids: CASSPTSEDTQYF. The CDR3 DNA is TGTGCCAGCAGCCCTACCAGTGAAGATACGCAGTATTTT.

The chain joins TRBV29-1 to TRBJ1-2; perhaps TRBD1 as D (5 bases). The CDR3 runs 13 residues. In germline, CDR1 is SQVTM, CDR2 ANQGSEA. V gave up 3 bases and J gave up 7 bases, with 15 bases separating them. The CDR3 region is CSVDPQGRGGYTF. The CDR3 DNA reads as TGCAGCGTTGACCCCCAGGGTAGGGGTGGCTACACCTTC.

This chain links TRBV5-6 with TRBJ1-2; D not certain. This CDR3 comprises 15 residues. V was pared by 1 base and J by 0 bases, with 10 bases between. Germline V gene lookup returns CDR1 SGHDT and CDR2 YYEEEE. The CDR3 DNA reads TGTGCCAGCAGCTTGTTGGGCAGAGCTAACTATGGCTACACCTTC. Encoded protein: CASSLLGRANYGYTF.

The rearrangement links TRBV29-1 to TRBJ1-2, with unresolved D. Trimming took off 7 bases at V and 6 bases at J, with 21 bases between the two ends. This CDR3 region has 14 residues. CDR1 and CDR2 from the germline V gene are SQVTM and ANQGSEA. The CDR3 loop reads CSATESQEDHGYTF. The CDR3 DNA sequence: TGCAGCGCCACCGAGTCCCAGGAAGATCATGGCTACACCTTC.

About this clone: Different DNA sequences within this sample yield the same CDR3. This sequence joins TRBV19 and TRBJ1-1, with a weak D call TRBD1 (6 bases). This CDR3 has 15 residues. CDR1 and CDR2 (germline): LNHDA, SQIVND (reference sequence). V shed 0 bases and J shed 0 bases, with 8 bases lying between them. CDR3 region: CASSIDRGMNTEAFF. CDR3 nucleotides: TGTGCCAGTAGTATAGACAGGGGTATGAACACTGAAGCTTTCTTT.

This chain connects TRBV25-1 to TRBJ1-4; TRBD1 matches at 9 bases. This CDR3 is 16 amino acids long. From germline, CDR1 is MGHDK and CDR2 SYGVNS. Trimming took 1 base from V and 11 from J; bases not matched to a gene: 11. CDR3 sequence (DNA): TGTGCCAGCAGTGAATCGGGGGAGGGGACAGGGCTCAAACTGTTTTTT. This encodes CASSESGEGTGLKLFF.

This clone was observed a single time. The rearrangement uses TRBV5-1 and TRBJ2-7; 7 positions match TRBD2. Trimming at V came to 4 bases and at J to 3 bases, leaving 4 bases not matched to a gene. The length of the CDR3 is 13 residues. CDR1 SGHRS and CDR2 YFSETQ come from the germline V gene. The CDR3 sequence is CASSRTSDYEQYF. The CDR3 DNA reads TGCGCCAGCAGCCGTACTAGCGACTACGAGCAGTACTTC.

The rearrangement uses TRBV5-4 and TRBJ1-6, with TRBD1 matching over 8 bases. CDR3 length: 16 amino acids. Losses at the gene ends were 3 bases for V and 8 bases for J; bases not matched to a gene: 10. Germline V gene lookup returns CDR1 SGHNT and CDR2 YYREEE (reference sequence). This chain's CDR3 is CASSSGQGESDSPLHF. In nucleotides, the CDR3 is TGTGCCAGCAGCTCCGGACAGGGAGAGTCGGATTCACCCCTCCACTTT.

J is TRBJ1-2 and V is TRBV3-1 (or the pseudogene TRBV3-2); no clear D. The CDR3 has 17 residues. Per germline, CDR1 LGHDT and CDR2 YNNKEL (reference sequence). Trimming pared 4 bases from V and 5 bases from J, leaving 23 bases between. CDR3 bases: TGTGCCAGCAGCCCCTACGGACCGACTGAGGATGTATATGGCTACACCTTC. It specifies CASSPYGPTEDVYGYTF.

The chain has TRBV29-1 and TRBJ1-2; 12 bases are a match to TRBD1. Germline loops: CDR1 SQVTM, CDR2 ANQGSEA. V trimming: 7 bases; J trimming: 3 bases; junction bases outside the gene matches: 6. The CDR3 spans 14 residues. CDR3 region: CSGTGTGGDYGYTF. CDR3 nucleotide sequence: TGCAGCGGAACCGGGACAGGGGGCGACTATGGCTACACCTTC.

As regards this clone: At one end, the junction sequence differs from germline, possibly due to a read error. The chain employs TRBV18 and TRBJ2-3; D may be TRBD1 (5 bases). This CDR3 has 14 amino acids. The V gene's germline CDR1 is KGHSH and CDR2 LQKENI. The CDR3 is CASSPQEHADTQYF. In DNA, the CDR3 is TGTGCCAGCTCCCCACAGGAGCACGCAGATACGCAGTATTTT.

The J gene is TRBJ1-2, the V gene TRBV2; D call uncertain. The CDR3 runs to 12 residues. Between the trimmed V and J ends, which lost 5 bases and 5 bases, there was a span of 9 bases. Germline V gives CDR1 SNHLY, CDR2 FYNNEI. The CDR3 sequence: CASSHDSYGYTF. In nucleotides, the CDR3 is TGTGCCAGCAGTCATGACTCATATGGCTACACCTTC.

The rearrangement uses TRBV7-9 and TRBJ2-3; D is uncertain. V lost 5 bases and J lost 2, with 8 bases in between. CDR1 is SEHNR and CDR2 is FQNEAQ in the germline V gene (reference sequence). CDR3 length equals 13 residues. The CDR3, as DNA: TGTGCCAGCAGCCCACGTGTCACAGATACGCAGTATTTT. As protein: CASSPRVTDTQYF.